A selection of T cell receptor beta chains follows, all from one sample in a study of OX40 agonist ivuxolimab in advanced cancers. Sequencing used immunoSEQ multiplex PCR; TCRdb keeps in-frame clones, though not all of them. The sample has 92,000 or so clones, about four fifths seen once. The sample was CD4+ or CD8+ T cells sorted from blood, taken in a trial of the OX40 agonist ivuxolimab. The source of these receptors is an adult with an advanced solid tumor such as melanoma, head and neck, liver or kidney cancer. CDR3s include the opening cysteine and the closing phenylalanine or tryptophan. Fields, in order: V gene, J gene, D gene, clone size, CDR3 DNA, CDR3 protein. The D gene is left open where the match is weak. Expanded clones get a size class; other rows say once, few or many, or leave the size out.

v_gene: TRBV2; j_gene: TRBJ2-7; d_gene: TRBD2; abundance: .; CDR3nt: TGTGCCAGCACGGGGGGAGGTAACAACGAGCAGTACTTC; CDR3aa: CASTGGGNNEQYF
v_gene: TRBV2; j_gene: TRBJ2-2; d_gene: .; abundance: .; CDR3nt: TGTGCCAGCAGTGAAGGCGTCAACACCGGGGAGCTGTTTTTT; CDR3aa: CASSEGVNTGELFF
v_gene: TRBV11-2; j_gene: TRBJ2-7; d_gene: .; abundance: .; CDR3nt: TGTGCCAGCAGCTTAGCTGGCGGAGAATTCTACGAGCAGTACTTC; CDR3aa: CASSLAGGEFYEQYF
v_gene: TRBV29-1; j_gene: TRBJ2-7; d_gene: .; abundance: .; CDR3nt: TGCAGCGTCGCGAAAGGCGTCCCCTACGAGCAGTACTTC; CDR3aa: CSVAKGVPYEQYF
v_gene: TRBV2; j_gene: TRBJ1-1; d_gene: .; abundance: .; CDR3nt: TGTGCCAGCAGCGCGGACAGTAACACTGAAGCTTTCTTT; CDR3aa: CASSADSNTEAFF
v_gene: TRBV5-1; j_gene: TRBJ1-5; d_gene: .; abundance: few; CDR3nt: TGCGCCAGCAGCCAGGGTGGGGGCAATCAGCCCCAGCATTTT; CDR3aa: CASSQGGGNQPQHF
v_gene: TRBV2; j_gene: TRBJ2-7; d_gene: .; abundance: .; CDR3nt: TGTGCCAGCAGGTACAGTGACTACGAGCAGTACTTC; CDR3aa: CASRYSDYEQYF
v_gene: TRBV5-5; j_gene: TRBJ2-7; d_gene: .; abundance: .; CDR3nt: TGTGCCAGCAGCTTGACGGGGACACCTGCCTACGAGCAGTACTTC; CDR3aa: CASSLTGTPAYEQYF
v_gene: TRBV6-5; j_gene: TRBJ2-2; d_gene: .; abundance: few; CDR3nt: TGTGCCAGCGGTCCACAAAGGGCCTACACCGGGGAGCTGTTTTTT; CDR3aa: CASGPQRAYTGELFF
v_gene: TRBV7-9; j_gene: TRBJ2-1; d_gene: TRBD2; abundance: .; CDR3nt: TGTGCCAGCAGCCCTGCCCGCGGGGGGGCCGCCTACAATGAGCAGTTCTTC; CDR3aa: CASSPARGGAAYNEQFF
v_gene: TRBV7-2; j_gene: TRBJ1-1; d_gene: TRBD1; abundance: .; CDR3nt: TGTGCCAGCAGCCCTCAGACAGGGGGGATCACTGAAGCTTTCTTT; CDR3aa: CASSPQTGGITEAFF
v_gene: TRBV9; j_gene: TRBJ2-3; d_gene: .; abundance: few; CDR3nt: TGTGCCAGCAGCGTAGATACTAGTTCCGGAGATACGCAGTATTTT; CDR3aa: CASSVDTSSGDTQYF
v_gene: TRBV9; j_gene: TRBJ2-7; d_gene: TRBD2; abundance: .; CDR3nt: TGTGCCAGCAGCCACGGGACTAGCGGGACGACCTACGAGCAGTACTTC; CDR3aa: CASSHGTSGTTYEQYF
v_gene: TRBV7-8; j_gene: TRBJ1-5; d_gene: TRBD1; abundance: .; CDR3nt: TGTGCCAGCAGCCCAACAGGGGGGAGGCAGCCCCAGCATTTT; CDR3aa: CASSPTGGRQPQHF
v_gene: TRBV14; j_gene: TRBJ2-4; d_gene: .; abundance: .; CDR3nt: TGTGCCAGCAGCCCCCTGGGCCGGGGCTTCGACAAAAACATTCAGTACTTC; CDR3aa: CASSPLGRGFDKNIQYF
v_gene: TRBV6-5; j_gene: TRBJ1-3; d_gene: .; abundance: .; CDR3nt: TGTGCCAGCAGTTACAGGGGCGGCGGAAACACCATATATTTT; CDR3aa: CASSYRGGGNTIYF
v_gene: TRBV11-2; j_gene: TRBJ2-7; d_gene: .; abundance: few; CDR3nt: TGTGCCAGCAGCTTGGCACTGAACTACGAGCAGTACTTC; CDR3aa: CASSLALNYEQYF
v_gene: TRBV11-1; j_gene: TRBJ2-1; d_gene: .; abundance: .; CDR3nt: TGTGCCAGCAGCACTCGGACCGGGCCGCGCCCCTCCAATGAGCAGTTCTTC; CDR3aa: CASSTRTGPRPSNEQFF
v_gene: TRBV11-2; j_gene: TRBJ2-3; d_gene: TRBD2; abundance: .; CDR3nt: TGTGCCAGCAGCGCCCCGGGAGGGCGGGCAACAGATACGCAGTATTTT; CDR3aa: CASSAPGGRATDTQYF
v_gene: TRBV7-2; j_gene: TRBJ2-7; d_gene: TRBD2; abundance: .; CDR3nt: TGTGCCAGCAGCCCGGGGGGGGGAAGGCCCTACGAGCAGTACTTC; CDR3aa: CASSPGGGRPYEQYF
v_gene: TRBV10-1; j_gene: TRBJ1-2; d_gene: .; abundance: few; CDR3nt: TGCGCCAGCAGTGACGGCAAATCAGGTGGCTACACCTTC; CDR3aa: CASSDGKSGGYTF
v_gene: TRBV6-4; j_gene: TRBJ1-1; d_gene: TRBD1; abundance: .; CDR3nt: TGTGCCAGCAGCCTCTCTGCCGGGACAGTTAACACTGAAGCTTTCTTT; CDR3aa: CASSLSAGTVNTEAFF
v_gene: TRBV7-2; j_gene: TRBJ2-7; d_gene: TRBD2; abundance: .; CDR3nt: TGTGCCAGCAGCCTAGCTCCCCAGGGACTAGCCTTCTACGAGCAGTACTTC; CDR3aa: CASSLAPQGLAFYEQYF
v_gene: TRBV9; j_gene: TRBJ2-1; d_gene: TRBD1; abundance: .; CDR3nt: TGTGCCAGCAGCGTAGTGGACAGGACCGATGAGCAGTTCTTC; CDR3aa: CASSVVDRTDEQFF
v_gene: TRBV5-1; j_gene: TRBJ2-7; d_gene: TRBD2; abundance: .; CDR3nt: TGCGCCAGCAGCAGACGTCGGACTAGCGGGGGCCCTTTTTACGAGCAGTACTTC; CDR3aa: CASSRRRTSGGPFYEQYF
v_gene: TRBV7-9; j_gene: TRBJ2-2; d_gene: .; abundance: .; CDR3nt: TGTGCCAGCAGCCGGAGGGAGGTACTTACCGGGGAGCTGTTTTTT; CDR3aa: CASSRREVLTGELFF
v_gene: TRBV2; j_gene: TRBJ1-1; d_gene: .; abundance: few; CDR3nt: TGTGCCAGCAGTGAACTCGAAGCTTTCTTT; CDR3aa: CASSELEAFF
v_gene: TRBV18; j_gene: TRBJ2-1; d_gene: TRBD2; abundance: .; CDR3nt: TGTGCCAGCTCACCAAGGACTAGCGCCGACAATGAGCAGTTCTTC; CDR3aa: CASSPRTSADNEQFF
v_gene: TRBV7-9; j_gene: TRBJ1-6; d_gene: .; abundance: few; CDR3nt: TGTGCCAGCAGCTCATCTGGGTCAAAGAGTACGCCCCTCCACTTT; CDR3aa: CASSSSGSKSTPLHF
v_gene: TRBV4-3; j_gene: TRBJ2-3; d_gene: TRBD2; abundance: .; CDR3nt: TGCGCCAGCAGCCAAGATTTGGCAGCGGGGGGAGCGGTGGATACGCAGTATTTT; CDR3aa: CASSQDLAAGGAVDTQYF
v_gene: TRBV7-2; j_gene: TRBJ1-2; d_gene: .; abundance: .; CDR3nt: TGTGCCAGCAGCTTAAGAAGCGAGGCGAGTGGCTACACCTTC; CDR3aa: CASSLRSEASGYTF
v_gene: TRBV7-2; j_gene: TRBJ2-2; d_gene: .; abundance: .; CDR3nt: TGTGCCAGCGTGAAGGAGGGGTTTGCGAACACCGGGGAGCTGTTTTTT; CDR3aa: CASVKEGFANTGELFF
v_gene: TRBV7-9; j_gene: TRBJ1-2; d_gene: .; abundance: .; CDR3nt: TGTGCCAGCAGCTCAGCAGGGATGGGTGGCTACACCTTC; CDR3aa: CASSSAGMGGYTF
v_gene: TRBV4-2; j_gene: TRBJ2-1; d_gene: .; abundance: .; CDR3nt: TGTGCCACGGGAGCCTACAATGAGCAGTTCTTC; CDR3aa: CATGAYNEQFF
v_gene: TRBV28; j_gene: TRBJ1-2; d_gene: TRBD1; abundance: .; CDR3nt: TGTGCCAGCAGTCTAATATCCGACAGGGTCTATGGCTACACCTTC; CDR3aa: CASSLISDRVYGYTF
v_gene: TRBV7-2; j_gene: TRBJ2-7; d_gene: TRBD2; abundance: .; CDR3nt: TGTGCCAGCAGACAAGCGGGAGGGCCGGTCGAGCAGTACTTC; CDR3aa: CASRQAGGPVEQYF
v_gene: TRBV6-6; j_gene: TRBJ2-3; d_gene: TRBD2; abundance: .; CDR3nt: TGTGCCAGCAAGGTAGCGGGGGTAGGGGATACGCAGTATTTT; CDR3aa: CASKVAGVGDTQYF
v_gene: TRBV28; j_gene: TRBJ2-3; d_gene: .; abundance: .; CDR3nt: TGTGCCAGCAGTTTAGACAGCCGCTCCACAGATACGCAGTATTTT; CDR3aa: CASSLDSRSTDTQYF
v_gene: TRBV27; j_gene: TRBJ1-5; d_gene: TRBD1; abundance: .; CDR3nt: TGTGCCAGCAGTTTATGGGCGGGACAGCTGGGGAATCAGCCCCAGCATTTT; CDR3aa: CASSLWAGQLGNQPQHF
v_gene: TRBV27; j_gene: TRBJ2-1; d_gene: .; abundance: .; CDR3nt: TGTGCCAGCAGTTCAAGCATCATCGGCGTATGGCATGAGCAGTTCTTC; CDR3aa: CASSSSIIGVWHEQFF
v_gene: TRBV6-6; j_gene: TRBJ1-3; d_gene: .; abundance: .; CDR3nt: TGTGCCAGCAGCTTGACGGATCCGGTGGACACCATATATTTT; CDR3aa: CASSLTDPVDTIYF
v_gene: TRBV2; j_gene: TRBJ1-1; d_gene: TRBD1; abundance: .; CDR3nt: TGTGCCAGCAGTGTCACGACAGGGTTCAGCACTGAAGCTTTCTTT; CDR3aa: CASSVTTGFSTEAFF
v_gene: TRBV2; j_gene: TRBJ2-2; d_gene: TRBD2; abundance: .; CDR3nt: TGTGCCAGCAGTGAATGGGGCCCCAGGGAGGGCGGCGGGGAGCTGTTTTTT; CDR3aa: CASSEWGPREGGGELFF
v_gene: TRBV5-1; j_gene: TRBJ2-7; d_gene: TRBD2; abundance: .; CDR3nt: TGCGCCAGCAGCTTGGAGTCGCGGGAGGGAGGGTACGAGCAGTACTTC; CDR3aa: CASSLESREGGYEQYF
v_gene: TRBV5-4; j_gene: TRBJ1-2; d_gene: TRBD1; abundance: few; CDR3nt: TGTGCCAGCAGCTCCTCGGACAGGGGGCGAAACAAACATTATGGCTACACCTTC; CDR3aa: CASSSSDRGRNKHYGYTF
v_gene: TRBV6-5; j_gene: TRBJ2-4; d_gene: .; abundance: .; CDR3nt: TGTGCCAGCAGTTACTCCGGGGGGCAACGAAACATTCAGTACTTC; CDR3aa: CASSYSGGQRNIQYF
v_gene: TRBV4-3; j_gene: TRBJ1-2; d_gene: .; abundance: .; CDR3nt: TGCGCCAGCAGCCAAGCGGGCTATGATAACTATGGCTACACCTTC; CDR3aa: CASSQAGYDNYGYTF
v_gene: TRBV6-1; j_gene: TRBJ2-3; d_gene: TRBD1; abundance: .; CDR3nt: TGTGCCAGCAGTGGGCCGGGACAGGGGGCAGATACGCAGTATTTT; CDR3aa: CASSGPGQGADTQYF
v_gene: TRBV10-3; j_gene: TRBJ2-7; d_gene: TRBD2; abundance: .; CDR3nt: TGTGCCGTGACTAGCGGGCAATACGAGCAGTACTTC; CDR3aa: CAVTSGQYEQYF
v_gene: TRBV19; j_gene: TRBJ2-1; d_gene: TRBD1; abundance: .; CDR3nt: TGTGCCAGCAGACAGGGGTACAATGAGCAGTTCTTC; CDR3aa: CASRQGYNEQFF
v_gene: TRBV19; j_gene: TRBJ1-1; d_gene: TRBD1; abundance: .; CDR3nt: TGTGCCAGTAGTGAACCTAGGACAGGGGGTCGAGGAGTTCTGGGGACTGAAGCTTTCTTT; CDR3aa: CASSEPRTGGRGVLGTEAFF
v_gene: TRBV7-9; j_gene: TRBJ2-1; d_gene: .; abundance: .; CDR3nt: TGTGCCAGCAGCTTACCCCAGGGGGGTGGTGAGCAGTTCTTC; CDR3aa: CASSLPQGGGEQFF
v_gene: TRBV6-1; j_gene: TRBJ2-6; d_gene: .; abundance: .; CDR3nt: TGTGCCAGCAGTGAAGAGGGGAACTCTGGGGCCAACGTCCTGACTTTC; CDR3aa: CASSEEGNSGANVLTF
v_gene: TRBV11-2; j_gene: TRBJ1-1; d_gene: .; abundance: once; CDR3nt: TGTGCCAGCAGCTTAGGGAAGGGGACTGAAGCTTTCTTT; CDR3aa: CASSLGKGTEAFF
v_gene: TRBV6-1; j_gene: TRBJ2-7; d_gene: TRBD1; abundance: .; CDR3nt: TGTGCCAGCAGTCCGCGACAGGGGGCGACCGAGCAGTACTTC; CDR3aa: CASSPRQGATEQYF
v_gene: TRBV4-2; j_gene: TRBJ1-3; d_gene: .; abundance: .; CDR3nt: TGTGCCAGCAGCCAACCTCCCAGCTACACCATATATTTT; CDR3aa: CASSQPPSYTIYF